This TCR beta chain was captured in a study of cytomegalovirus exposure and HLA in healthy donors. Turning to this clone: The antigen is not known.

It was with 60 Vbeta and 13 Jbeta primers that the PCR ran. Clones were sequenced by immunoSEQ multiplex PCR, and TCRdb holds only the in-frame ones, with some missing. The data hold hundreds of thousands of clones, with around 88% observed a single time. Overall study results and limits: Later, an analysis showed that TCR beta chains associated with HLA were more clonally expanded than others that were equally common.

Sequencing used PBMCs. The sequence came from a young woman in good health and CMV-seronegative.

CDR3 region: CASSLKSGEKTQYF. CDR3 coding DNA: TGTGCCAGCAGCCTGAAATCGGGGGAAAAGACCCAGTACTTC. The rearrangement links TRBV6-1 to TRBJ2-5; tentative D call: TRBD2 (6 bases). In germline, CDR1 is MNHNS, CDR2 SASEGT. The CDR3 sequence is 14 residues long. Trimming removed 6 bases at V and 6 bases at J, with 17 bases between.